The TCR beta chain under discussion was sequenced for a study of blood T cell repertoires in COVID-19. Trimming at V came to 3 bases and at J to 5 bases, leaving 10 bases not matched to a gene. The CDR3 consists of 17 residues. Germline V gene sequence: CDR1 SGHTA, CDR2 FQGNSA. Libraries were prepared by immunoSEQ multiplex PCR; TCRdb keeps only in-frame clonotypes and omits some of them. The table records roughly 88,000 clones, around 75% of them present only once. The rearrangement uses TRBV7-2 and TRBJ2-1; 10 nucleotides align to TRBD2. The sequence came from an elderly woman with active or convalescent COVID-19. The material sequenced was peripheral blood. The CDR3 loop reads CASSFWIQRGGNNEQFF. For the CDR3, the DNA is TGTGCCAGCAGCTTTTGGATCCAGCGGGGGGGGAACAATGAGCAGTTCTTC. The variable domain in full, with the rest retrieved from reference TRBV7-2 and TRBJ2-1, is GAGVSQSPSNKVTEKGKDVELRCDPISGHTALYWYRQSLGQGLEFLIYFQGNSAPDKSGLPSDRFSAERTGGSVSTLTIQRTQQEDSAVYLCASSFWIQRGGNNEQFFGPGTRLTVL.